One TCR beta chain is described in this entry. Only in-frame clones appear in the TCRdb table, and some are missing; sequencing was by immunoSEQ multiplex PCR. The sample consists of approximately 130,000 clones, 70% to 90% of them appearing once. The data originate from a study of control samples from healthy donors and cancer patients. Trimming pared 0 bases from V and 0 bases from J, leaving 21 bases between. CDR1 and CDR2 (germline): SGHRS, YFSETQ. This CDR3 has 20 residues. The clonotype originates from a man in his fifties or sixties in good health. Sequencing was performed on blood. V and J are TRBV5-1 and TRBJ1-4, with D maybe TRBD1 (5 bases). The CDR3 region is CASSLGPGLGTTATNEKLFF. CDR3 bases: TGCGCCAGCAGCTTGGGTCCGGGGCTCGGCACGACGGCAACTAATGAAAAACTGTTTTTT. Full variable domain (rest looked up from reference TRBV5-1 and TRBJ1-4): KAGVTQTPRYLIKTRGQQVTLSCSPISGHRSVSWYQQTPGQGLQFLFEYFSETQRNKGNFPGRFSGRQFSNSRSEMNVSTLELGDSALYLCASSLGPGLGTTATNEKLFFGSGTQLSVL.